Presented here are 22 T cell receptor beta chains from one specimen sequenced in a study of shared clonotypes between healthy human individuals. Assay: immunoSEQ multiplex PCR; the TCRdb copy retains only in-frame clones and omits some. This sample has over 2 million clones, with about 95% found just once. CD45RO-negative cells were positively selected for CCR7, leaving out terminally differentiated effector memory CD45RA+ cells. The specimen sequenced was naive CD8+ T cells sorted from blood. These receptors were obtained from a man younger than 30 in good health.

The chain carries TRBV5-4 and TRBJ2-7, with 11 bases that match TRBD1. With 5 bases clipped from V and 7 bases from J, the junction kept 5 bases outside the gene matches. CDR1 SGHNT and CDR2 YYREEE come from the germline V gene (reference sequence). The CDR3 covers 13 residues. The CDR3: CASRQDRGREQYF. The CDR3 region has the DNA TGTGCCAGCAGGCAGGACAGGGGGCGGGAGCAGTACTTC.

The chain combines TRBV6-6 with TRBJ2-5; D assignment may be TRBD1 or TRBD2 (5 bases each). Germline loops: CDR1 MNHNY, CDR2 SVGAGI (reference sequence). This CDR3 is 16 amino acids long. With 2 bases removed from V and 0 bases from J, the gap between germline ends came to 13 bases. For the CDR3, the DNA is TGTGCCAGCAGTTACATTGAGGGACGGGACCAAGAGACCCAGTACTTC. Amino acid sequence: CASSYIEGRDQETQYF.

The V gene is TRBV5-4, the J gene TRBJ1-1; maybe TRBD1 (5 bases). Trimming took off 1 base at V and 4 bases at J, with 14 bases between the two ends. The CDR3 runs 15 residues. The germline V gene encodes CDR1 SGHNT and CDR2 YYREEE (reference sequence). In DNA, the CDR3 is TGTGCCAGCAGCTTGTCTCAAGGGGAGGTCACTGAAGCTTTCTTT. Translation: CASSLSQGEVTEAFF. The variable domain in full, completed from reference TRBV5-4 and TRBJ1-1, reads ETGVTQSPTHLIKTRGQQVTLRCSSQSGHNTVSWYQQALGQGPQFIFQYYREEENGRGNFPPRFSGLQFPNYSSELNVNALELDDSALYLCASSLSQGEVTEAFFGQGTRLTVV.

The chain joins TRBV19 to TRBJ1-2; D is uncertain. The V gene lost 3 bases and the J gene lost 6 bases, with 20 bases spanning the gap. The germline V gene encodes CDR1 LNHDA and CDR2 SQIVND (reference sequence). The CDR3 has 16 amino acids. CDR3 in amino acids: CASSIPGQMDLDGYTF. As DNA, the CDR3 is TGTGCCAGTAGTATTCCCGGCCAAATGGATTTGGATGGCTACACCTTC.

The chain carries TRBV5-6 and TRBJ2-5, with D maybe TRBD2 (7 bases). Germline loops: CDR1 SGHDT, CDR2 YYEEEE. The CDR3 has 15 amino acids. V gave up 4 bases and J gave up 5 bases, with 18 bases separating them. CDR3 loop: CASSPVGGRRETQYF. Written as DNA, the CDR3 is TGTGCCAGCAGCCCGGTGGGGGGGCGTAGGGAGACCCAGTACTTC.

This rearrangement joins TRBV9 to TRBJ1-3; weak D call: TRBD1 (5 bases). CDR1 is SGDLS, CDR2 YYNGEE, per germline. With 3 bases removed from V and 0 bases from J, the gap between germline ends came to 13 bases. This CDR3 spans 16 amino acids. CDR3 sequence (DNA): TGTGCCAGCAGCGGAACCCGGGGGAGCTCTGGAAACACCATATATTTT. Protein sequence: CASSGTRGSSGNTIYF.

V gene TRBV4-3 combines with J gene TRBJ1-4; D remains unclear. This CDR3 is built from 14 residues. V was clipped by 0 bases and J by 6 bases, with 8 bases between them. The germline V gene has CDR1 LGHNA and CDR2 YSLEER. The DNA of the CDR3 is TGCGCCAGCAGCCAAGATCTGGCAGATGAAAAACTGTTTTTT. It specifies CASSQDLADEKLFF.

About this clone: Different DNA sequences within this sample yield the same CDR3. The V and J genes are TRBV6-5 and TRBJ2-5; D remains ambiguous. CDR3 length: 13 amino acids. Germline CDR1 reads MNHEY; CDR2 reads SVGAGI. The V gene lost 2 bases and the J gene lost 1 base, with 5 bases spanning the gap. DNA for the CDR3: TGTGCCAGCAGTTACAGCAGCCAAGAGACCCAGTACTTC. This translates into CASSYSSQETQYF.

In its sample, this clone was seen once. The chain links TRBV20-1 to TRBJ2-5; no clear D gene. CDR1 and CDR2 from the germline V gene are DFQATT and SNEGSKA (reference sequence). V was trimmed by 6 bases and J by 3 bases, leaving 8 bases between them. The CDR3 totals 11 residues. The CDR3 DNA reads TGCAGTGCAGATCCAAAAGAGACCCAGTACTTC. Amino acids: CSADPKETQYF.

The gene calls are TRBV6-5 and TRBJ2-3; 7 bases line up with TRBD2. After removal of 4 bases from V and 4 bases from J, the junction contained 8 bases not matched to a gene. Germline CDR1 reads MNHEY; CDR2 reads SVGAGI. CDR3 length: 15 residues. CDR3 coding DNA: TGTGCCAGCAGTTCGGTACGGGGGGTCGCAGATACGCAGTATTTT. Protein: CASSSVRGVADTQYF.

Of note for this clone: The same CDR3 arises from other DNA sequences in this sample as well. The genes are TRBV5-4 and TRBJ2-2; D is undetermined. Germline-derived CDR1 and CDR2 are SGHNT and YYREEE (reference sequence). Between the trimmed V and J ends, which lost 2 bases and 3 bases, there was a span of 2 bases. This CDR3 spans 12 amino acids. The chain's CDR3 is CASSLYTGELFF. The DNA of the CDR3 is TGTGCCAGCAGCTTATACACCGGGGAGCTGTTTTTT.

The V call is TRBV6-1, the J call TRBJ2-3; maybe TRBD2 (6 bases). CDR1 and CDR2 from the germline V gene are MNHNS and SASEGT. This CDR3 region has 16 residues. V was trimmed by 2 bases and J by 1 base, leaving 13 bases between them. CDR3 DNA: TGTGCCAGCAGTGAATGGGGGGAGAGCGGCACAGATACGCAGTATTTT. Amino acid sequence: CASSEWGESGTDTQYF.

A remark on this clone: The sample contains more than one DNA sequence encoding this CDR3. The chain is built from TRBV27 and TRBJ2-7; 15 bases match TRBD2. V dropped 3 bases and J dropped 2; count of bases not matched to a gene: 2. The germline V gene encodes CDR1 MNHEY and CDR2 SMNVEV (reference sequence). The CDR3 totals 16 residues. CDR3 in DNA: TGTGCCAGCAGTTTGGGACTAGCGGGGGGTACCTACGAGCAGTACTTC. It specifies CASSLGLAGGTYEQYF.

This clone was recorded once. The same CDR3 arises from other DNA sequences in this sample as well. V is TRBV27 and J is TRBJ1-2; 11 nucleotides match TRBD1. The germline CDR1 and CDR2 sequences are MNHEY and SMNVEV (reference sequence). CDR3 length: 16 amino acids. Losses at the gene ends were 5 bases for V and 1 base for J; bases not matched to a gene: 6. DNA for the CDR3: TGTGCCAGCAGTCTAACCGGGACAGGGGGTAACTATGGCTACACCTTC. Translation gives CASSLTGTGGNYGYTF.

With regard to this clone: Other DNA sequences in the sample encode the same CDR3. The rearrangement uses TRBV4-3 and TRBJ2-7; 11 bases match TRBD2. The CDR3 has 15 amino acids. Germline assignment: CDR1 LGHNA and CDR2 YSLEER. J gave up 0 bases and V 4 bases, and 2 bases lay outside the gene matches. The CDR3 is CASSPGLADSYEQYF. The CDR3 nucleotides read TGCGCCAGCAGCCCGGGACTAGCGGACTCCTACGAGCAGTACTTC.

This clone has only one observation. The J gene is TRBJ2-5, the V gene TRBV4-1, with 14 bases that match TRBD2. CDR1 and CDR2 from the germline V gene are MGHRA and YSYEKL. The ends lost 4 bases at V and 0 bases at J; junction bases unmatched: 7. The CDR3 spans 18 residues. In nucleotides, the CDR3 is TGCGCCAGCAGCCCTGGGGGACTAGCGGGGGTGTACCAAGAGACCCAGTACTTC. This codes for CASSPGGLAGVYQETQYF.

This chain links TRBV25-1 with TRBJ1-2, with TRBD1 matching 7 bases. The germline CDR1 and CDR2 sequences are MGHDK and SYGVNS. The CDR3 has 13 residues. After removal of 6 bases from V and 4 bases from J, the junction contained 5 bases not matched to a gene. The CDR3 loop reads CASSLTGSYGYTF. The CDR3 bases are TGTGCCAGCAGCCTGACAGGGAGCTATGGCTACACCTTC.

This sequence joins TRBV13 and TRBJ2-7, with a possible D match to TRBD1 (6 bases). The V end lost 5 bases, the J end lost 2 bases, and 10 bases lay between the germline ends. CDR3 length: 13 amino acids. CDR1 PRHDT and CDR2 FYEKMQ come from the germline V gene (reference sequence). CDR3 nucleotides: TGTGCCAGCAGCGGAGGACAGACCTACGAGCAGTACTTC. Translating it yields CASSGGQTYEQYF.

The chain has TRBV4-1 and TRBJ1-4; the D is unclear. Per germline, CDR1 MGHRA and CDR2 YSYEKL. Trimming stripped 4 bases from V and 4 bases from J, with 7 bases between. The CDR3 extends over 13 amino acids. Here the CDR3 reads CASSLSRNEKLFF. CDR3 in DNA: TGCGCCAGCAGCCTATCACGTAATGAAAAACTGTTTTTT.

The chain uses TRBV9 and TRBJ1-1; 7 bases match TRBD1. Germline-derived CDR1 and CDR2 are SGDLS and YYNGEE. The CDR3 runs 17 residues. V lost 0 bases and J lost 0; bases outside the gene matches: 8. The CDR3 sequence is CASSVGQGDRMNTEAFF. CDR3 nucleotide sequence: TGTGCCAGCAGCGTAGGTCAGGGGGACCGGATGAACACTGAAGCTTTCTTT.

Remarks on this clone: The sample contains more than one DNA sequence encoding this CDR3. The CDR3 DNA sequence: TGTGCCAGCAGTTTGGCAGGGTCCTACGAGCAGTACTTC. This sequence encodes CASSLAGSYEQYF. The V gene is TRBV28, the J gene TRBJ2-7, with a weak D call TRBD1 (5 bases). V was shortened by 3 bases and J by 1 base, with 7 bases between the two germline ends. This CDR3 comprises 13 residues. Germline V gene data show CDR1 as MDHEN and CDR2 as SYDVKM.

The CDR3 sequence is CSVESPSASGLAGMYEQYF. The CDR3 DNA reads as TGCAGCGTTGAATCGCCGTCCGCCTCTGGGCTAGCGGGAATGTACGAGCAGTACTTC. This sequence joins TRBV29-1 and TRBJ2-7; 9 bases map to TRBD2. CDR1 SQVTM and CDR2 ANQGSEA come from the germline V gene. V trimming: 2 bases; J trimming: 4 bases; junction bases outside the gene matches: 21. CDR3 length equals 19 residues.